These 3 T cell receptor beta chains were sequenced from one sample in a study of response to subunit inactivated influenza vaccine. TCRdb independently ran MiXCR on the RT-PCR reads; one entry per CDR3 protein. The table shows about 540,000 distinct CDR3 sequences, with under 25% occurring only once. The sample was also reused in another study, on T cells expressing NK-cell markers. This second report adds: UMIs were included in TCR beta cDNA generated by 5'RACE template switching.

The sequences come from CD4+ T cells sorted from PBMCs, collected 11 to 12 days after vaccination. These receptor sequences come from a man aged 45-60 years who received an inactivated influenza vaccine.

This clonotype was seen a handful of times. This chain connects TRBV7-8 to TRBJ1-3; 12 bases are a match to TRBD1. Trimming removed 5 bases from V and 3 bases from J; junction bases left unmatched: 14. Germline CDR1 is SGHVS and CDR2 is FQNEAQ. This CDR3 spans 19 amino acids. The CDR3 loop is CASSRHRDRGRRSGNTIYF. CDR3 DNA: TGTGCCAGCAGCCGCCACCGGGACAGGGGGCGCAGGAGTGGAAACACCATATATTTT.

The V call is TRBV7-2, the J call TRBJ2-1; 7 positions match TRBD2. The germline CDR1 and CDR2 sequences are SGHTA and FQGNSA. Trimming cost V 11 bases and J 4 bases; bases outside gene matches: 8. This CDR3 is 13 amino acids long. In DNA form, the CDR3 reads TGTGCCCCGTCGCGGGAGCCTTACAATGAGCAGTTCTTC. This encodes CAPSREPYNEQFF.

This clonotype was seen a handful of times. The chain joins TRBV5-1 to TRBJ2-7; perhaps TRBD2 as D (6 bases). CDR1 and CDR2 (germline): SGHRS, YFSETQ. The V end was cut by 0 bases, the J end by 5 bases, with 12 bases between. CDR3 size: 14 residues. CDR3 amino acids: CASSLAFGGNEQYF. CDR3 DNA: TGCGCCAGCAGCTTGGCCTTCGGGGGTAACGAGCAGTACTTC.